This T cell receptor (beta chain) was obtained from a study of technical replicates of blood from a handful of donors. The CDR3 runs to 17 residues. Germline V gene sequence: CDR1 MNHEY, CDR2 SMNVEV (reference sequence). V dropped 5 bases and J dropped 8; count of bases not matched to a gene: 16. The data were produced by immunoSEQ multiplex PCR, yet TCRdb's version contains in-frame clones alone and is incomplete. The sample holds 80,000 to 100,000 clones, 95% seen once. This clone was found once. Sequencing was carried out using T cells isolated from PBMCs. V is TRBV27 and J is TRBJ2-1; 9 bases are a match to TRBD2. This receptor was obtained from a human donor in good health. The CDR3 sequence: CASSIPDLREGPHEQFF. CDR3 sequence (DNA): TGTGCCAGCAGTATACCGGACTTGCGGGAGGGCCCCCATGAGCAGTTCTTC.